This T cell receptor (beta chain) comes out of a study of Tregs in tolerant kidney transplant recipients (dated 2019 in TCRdb). Notes on the research overall: Before combined kidney and bone marrow transplantation, this study identified donor-specific regulatory T cells using TCRbeta sequencing and then followed those same cells after transplant. TCRbeta repertoire sequencing was used in 3 healthy controls to compare several methods for expanding Tregs specific for an allogeneic donor.

For TCRbeta CDR3 sequencing, genomic DNA was extracted from sorted cells using the QIAGEN DNeasy Blood and Tissue Kit. Through immunoSEQ, high-throughput TCRbeta CDR3 sequencing was done commercially, including PCR amplification with internal controls and bias correction. Regarding the original processing steps: Unique productive TCRbeta sequences were defined by CDR3 nucleotide sequence where primers matched, otherwise by CDR3 amino acid sequence with Vbeta and Jbeta genes. As a correction for sorting error, sequences shared between sorted populations at a frequency ratio of 2:1 or less were discarded, and the remaining shared sequences were assigned to the higher population. Sequences were defined as donor-reactive when expanded at least 5-fold in CFSE-low cells versus unstimulated cells and present at a frequency of at least 0.01% in CFSE-low cells. Repertoire divergence was quantified by Jensen-Shannon divergence using the top 100 TCRbeta sequences ranked by frequency. When a sample had multiple sequencing runs, each run was corrected for sorting error separately and the runs were then pooled. The table was pulled from immuneACCESS by TCRdb, which kept in-frame rearrangements only. Such tables lose some clones; where checked, under half of the loss comes from unresolved V genes, and the rest has no known cause. The V and J calls and clone size are taken from that table; D and trimming were inferred from the DNA. The sample includes more than 90,000 clones, with about 90% observed a single time. More than 0.45% of the sample comes from the top ten.

To note about this clone: The target of this receptor is not known. Base-call qualities are not available, and no considerably larger clone is one nucleotide away. The same CDR3 can be traced to other DNA sequences in this sample.

Results and caveats for the whole study, not just this receptor: Biological reproducibility was not examined directly, but technical replication error appeared to be minimal. The study was limited by small patient numbers, and the findings need validation in larger populations and under other immunosuppression protocols. Expanding Tregs with activated donor B cells appeared to identify the most biologically relevant and donor-specific TCRbeta repertoire.

V lost 6 bases and J lost 2 bases; the stretch between them is 11 bases long. The CDR3 starts with the cysteine, ends with the phenylalanine, and has 14 residues. Left in the record is the CDR3 DNA by itself, 42 bases read in frame from the first base. Via the germline V gene, CDR1 is SQVTM and CDR2 ANQGSEA. Thawed PBMCs were FACS-sorted into unstimulated Tregs (CD4+CD25+CD127-), CD4+ non-Tregs (CD4+CD25-), CD4 cells and CD8 cells. Blood from healthy controls was obtained either from healthy volunteers or as purchased buffy coats. Healthy control blood was processed to PBMCs by Ficoll density gradient and cryopreserved, and patient PBMCs were collected before and after transplant.

Sequences were obtained from CD4+ T cells from blood. The chain is made from TRBV29-1 and TRBJ2-6; tentative D gene TRBD1, with 6 bases matching. The TCR originated in a human donor in good health. The sequenced DNA: TGCAGCGTACTACAGGGTGCTGGGGCCAACGTCCTGACTTTC. Translated, this is CSVLQGAGANVLTF.